The rows below give T cell receptor beta chains drawn from one sample of a study of shared clonotypes between healthy human individuals. Generated by immunoSEQ multiplex PCR, the TCRdb table keeps only in-frame clones and is missing some. The sample yields about 2.3 million clones, approximately 95% seen once. The specimen sequenced was naive CD4+ T cells from PBMCs. Source of these receptors: a man aged 18 to 35 in good health. Some clones in this sample may be carry-over from other donors' samples. CDR3s include the opening cysteine and the closing phenylalanine or tryptophan. Each record gives: CDR3 protein, CDR3 DNA, D gene, V gene, CDR3 length, J gene, clone size. The D gene is left open where the match is weak. Clone size is shown for a subset of rows, as once, few, many or a class of expanded clone.

CDR3: CASSPGQWNTEAFF
DNA: TGTGCCAGCTCGCCGGGACAATGGAACACTGAAGCTTTCTTT
D: -
V: TRBV18
length: 14
J: TRBJ1-1
size: -

CDR3: CASSLLEETQYF
DNA: TGTGCCAGCAGTTTATTAGAGGAGACCCAGTACTTC
D: -
V: TRBV6-1
length: 12
J: TRBJ2-5
size: -

CDR3: CASSQDLTGGELIRRYEAFF
DNA: TGCGCCAGCAGCCAAGATCTGACAGGGGGCGAACTTATACGCCGCTATGAAGCTTTCTTT
D: TRBD1
V: TRBV4-1
length: 20
J: TRBJ1-1
size: -

CDR3: CASSPGNELFF
DNA: TGTGCCAGCTCGCCAGGCAATGAACTGTTTTTT
D: -
V: TRBV18
length: 11
J: TRBJ1-4
size: once

CDR3: CARGRGGSGYEQYF
DNA: TGTGCCAGAGGGAGAGGCGGGAGTGGCTACGAGCAGTACTTC
D: TRBD2
V: TRBV28
length: 14
J: TRBJ2-7
size: -

CDR3: CASSLGTGGRETQYF
DNA: TGTGCCAGCAGCTTAGGGACAGGGGGGCGAGAGACCCAGTACTTC
D: TRBD1
V: TRBV7-2
length: 15
J: TRBJ2-5
size: -

CDR3: CASRMAAISRRYYGYTF
DNA: TGTGCCAGCAGGATGGCAGCAATTTCGAGGAGGTACTATGGCTACACCTTC
D: -
V: TRBV27
length: 17
J: TRBJ1-2
size: -

CDR3: CASSLGGLAGDTGELFF
DNA: TGTGCCAGCAGCTTGGGAGGCCTAGCGGGGGACACCGGGGAGCTGTTTTTT
D: TRBD2
V: TRBV5-4
length: 17
J: TRBJ2-2
size: -

CDR3: CASSLDQVGFNEQFF
DNA: TGCGCCAGCAGCTTGGATCAGGTGGGATTTAATGAGCAGTTCTTC
D: -
V: TRBV5-1
length: 15
J: TRBJ2-1
size: -

CDR3: CASSQVAGGGEQFF
DNA: TGTGCCAGCAGTCAAGTGGCTGGGGGGGGTGAGCAGTTCTTC
D: TRBD2
V: TRBV27
length: 14
J: TRBJ2-1
size: -

CDR3: CSVRRSSTDTQYF
DNA: TGCAGCGTTAGGAGATCTAGCACAGATACGCAGTATTTT
D: -
V: TRBV29-1
length: 13
J: TRBJ2-3
size: -

CDR3: CASSISRAFHYEQYF
DNA: TGCGCCAGCAGCATCTCTCGGGCTTTTCACTACGAGCAGTACTTC
D: -
V: TRBV5-1
length: 15
J: TRBJ2-7
size: -

CDR3: CAIIDRASGNTIYF
DNA: TGTGCCATCATAGACAGGGCCTCTGGAAACACCATATATTTT
D: TRBD1
V: TRBV28
length: 14
J: TRBJ1-3
size: once

CDR3: CASSLVGSSYEQYF
DNA: TGCGCCAGCAGCTTGGTGGGGTCATCCTACGAGCAGTACTTC
D: -
V: TRBV5-1
length: 14
J: TRBJ2-7
size: -

CDR3: CAGKLAGGDDEQFF
DNA: TGTGCCGGAAAGCTAGCGGGAGGAGACGATGAGCAGTTCTTC
D: TRBD2
V: TRBV6-1
length: 14
J: TRBJ2-1
size: -

CDR3: CASSLGGAGTGELFF
DNA: TGTGCCAGCAGCTTGGGCGGGGCCGGCACCGGGGAGCTGTTTTTT
D: -
V: TRBV5-4
length: 15
J: TRBJ2-2
size: -

CDR3: CASSPLSYNEQFF
DNA: TGTGCCAGCAGCCCTCTCAGCTACAATGAGCAGTTCTTC
D: -
V: TRBV9
length: 13
J: TRBJ2-1
size: -

CDR3: CSVRTAKGRWNEQFF
DNA: TGCAGCGTCCGAACCGCCAAGGGCCGGTGGAATGAGCAGTTCTTC
D: -
V: TRBV29-1
length: 15
J: TRBJ2-1
size: -

CDR3: CASSLLGGIHTDTQYF
DNA: TGTGCCAGCAGCTTATTAGGTGGGATTCACACAGATACGCAGTATTTT
D: -
V: TRBV7-9
length: 16
J: TRBJ2-3
size: -

CDR3: CASSSTSGMSSYEQYF
DNA: TGCGCCAGCAGCTCGACTAGCGGAATGAGCTCCTACGAGCAGTACTTC
D: TRBD2
V: TRBV5-1
length: 16
J: TRBJ2-7
size: -

CDR3: CASSTHYEQYF
DNA: TGTGCCAGCAGTACCCACTACGAGCAGTACTTC
D: -
V: TRBV28
length: 11
J: TRBJ2-7
size: -

CDR3: CASSEPRGQGAYEQYF
DNA: TGTGCCAGCAGCGAACCTCGTGGACAGGGGGCCTACGAGCAGTACTTC
D: TRBD1
V: TRBV5-6
length: 16
J: TRBJ2-7
size: once

CDR3: CASSHRGRFYGYTF
DNA: TGTGCCAGCAGCCACAGGGGGCGCTTCTATGGCTACACCTTC
D: TRBD1
V: TRBV14
length: 14
J: TRBJ1-2
size: -

CDR3: CASSLGPGGSTDTQYF
DNA: TGTGCCAGCAGCTTAGGCCCCGGCGGGAGCACAGATACGCAGTATTTT
D: -
V: TRBV7-6
length: 16
J: TRBJ2-3
size: -

CDR3: CASSYWTGGEQYF
DNA: TGTGCCAGCAGTTACTGGACAGGGGGCGAGCAGTACTTC
D: TRBD1
V: TRBV6-5
length: 13
J: TRBJ2-7
size: -

CDR3: CASSYGQGGSPLHF
DNA: TGTGCCAGCAGTTACGGGCAGGGGGGTTCACCCCTCCACTTT
D: TRBD1
V: TRBV6-5
length: 14
J: TRBJ1-6
size: -

CDR3: CASSYRRESEQYF
DNA: TGTGCCAGCAGCTACAGGCGGGAGTCCGAGCAGTACTTC
D: TRBD2
V: TRBV7-2
length: 13
J: TRBJ2-7
size: -

CDR3: CASSLGQGRETQYF
DNA: TGCGCCAGCAGCTTGGGACAGGGCCGGGAGACCCAGTACTTC
D: TRBD1
V: TRBV5-1
length: 14
J: TRBJ2-5
size: -

CDR3: CASTEGVAYYEQYF
DNA: TGTGCCAGCACCGAGGGGGTGGCATACTACGAGCAGTACTTC
D: -
V: TRBV6-6
length: 14
J: TRBJ2-7
size: -

CDR3: CASSGDRVETQYF
DNA: TGTGCCAGCAGTGGGGACAGGGTAGAGACCCAGTACTTC
D: TRBD1
V: TRBV28
length: 13
J: TRBJ2-5
size: -

CDR3: CSATPSYGYTF
DNA: TGCAGCGCCACCCCATCTTATGGCTACACCTTC
D: -
V: TRBV29-1
length: 11
J: TRBJ1-2
size: -

CDR3: CASSVATTLRTGELFF
DNA: TGTGCCAGCAGCGTAGCTACGACGCTTCGGACCGGGGAGCTGTTTTTT
D: -
V: TRBV9
length: 16
J: TRBJ2-2
size: -

CDR3: CASSGLGTNTGELFF
DNA: TGTGCCAGTAGCGGACTAGGGACGAACACCGGGGAGCTGTTTTTT
D: TRBD2
V: TRBV19
length: 15
J: TRBJ2-2
size: -

CDR3: CASTYGAEGNGQFF
DNA: TGTGCCAGCACGTATGGAGCTGAGGGGAACGGGCAGTTCTTC
D: -
V: TRBV27
length: 14
J: TRBJ2-1
size: -

CDR3: CASSQGQASGNTIYF
DNA: TGTGCCAGCAGCCAGGGACAGGCCTCTGGAAACACCATATATTTT
D: TRBD1
V: TRBV7-9
length: 15
J: TRBJ1-3
size: once

CDR3: CASSAGQERSGNTIYF
DNA: TGTGCCAGCAGCGCCGGACAGGAGCGTTCTGGAAACACCATATATTTT
D: TRBD1
V: TRBV9
length: 16
J: TRBJ1-3
size: -

CDR3: CASSQITGDTSYEQYF
DNA: TGTGCCAGCAGCCAAATTACTGGGGACACGAGCTACGAGCAGTACTTC
D: -
V: TRBV13
length: 16
J: TRBJ2-7
size: -

CDR3: CASSRQGAVYGYTF
DNA: TGTGCCAGCAGTCGACAGGGGGCTGTGTATGGCTACACCTTC
D: TRBD1
V: TRBV28
length: 14
J: TRBJ1-2
size: -

CDR3: CATSGLTGPQETQYF
DNA: TGTGCCACCAGCGGATTGACGGGCCCGCAAGAGACCCAGTACTTC
D: -
V: TRBV15
length: 15
J: TRBJ2-5
size: -

CDR3: CASSYSAGTDGETQYF
DNA: TGTGCCAGCAGTTATTCCGCCGGGACAGATGGGGAGACCCAGTACTTC
D: TRBD1
V: TRBV6-5
length: 16
J: TRBJ2-5
size: -

CDR3: CASRPTGAGEPQHF
DNA: TGTGCCAGCAGGCCGACAGGGGCCGGGGAGCCCCAGCATTTT
D: TRBD1
V: TRBV2
length: 14
J: TRBJ1-5
size: -

CDR3: CASSAGQGPTEQYF
DNA: TGTGCCAGCAGCGCCGGACAGGGTCCCACTGAGCAGTACTTC
D: TRBD1
V: TRBV5-6
length: 14
J: TRBJ2-7
size: -

CDR3: CASSFGLALPEQYF
DNA: TGTGCCAGCAGTTTCGGACTAGCTTTGCCCGAGCAGTACTTC
D: TRBD2
V: TRBV6-6
length: 14
J: TRBJ2-7
size: -

CDR3: CATKRQGTNYGYTF
DNA: TGTGCCACCAAAAGACAGGGTACTAACTATGGCTACACCTTC
D: TRBD1
V: TRBV15
length: 14
J: TRBJ1-2
size: -

CDR3: CASSLDWSSYNEQFF
DNA: TGTGCCAGCAGTCTAGACTGGAGCTCCTACAATGAGCAGTTCTTC
D: -
V: TRBV11-2
length: 15
J: TRBJ2-1
size: -

CDR3: CASQGADPLNTEAFF
DNA: TGTGCCAGTCAAGGAGCGGACCCTCTGAACACTGAAGCTTTCTTT
D: -
V: TRBV28
length: 15
J: TRBJ1-1
size: -

CDR3: CASTDPRQGSYEQYF
DNA: TGCGCCAGCACCGACCCCCGACAGGGGTCCTACGAGCAGTACTTC
D: TRBD1
V: TRBV5-1
length: 15
J: TRBJ2-7
size: -

CDR3: CASSVRLAGGSNEQFF
DNA: TGTGCCAGCAGCGTACGACTAGCGGGAGGCAGCAATGAGCAGTTCTTC
D: TRBD2
V: TRBV7-9
length: 16
J: TRBJ2-1
size: few